These 13 T cell receptor beta chains share one sample of origin, sequenced in a study of graft-versus-host responses after intestinal transplantation. Assay: immunoSEQ multiplex PCR; the TCRdb copy retains only in-frame clones and omits some. Here the sample spans fewer than 130,000 clones, around 95% being singletons. Antigen specificity for these receptors is unknown. Specimen: unstimulated CD8+ T cells sorted from spleen or lymph node cells, collected before intestinal transplant. These receptor sequences come from a human donor who received an intestinal transplant.

The chain uses TRBV6-5 and TRBJ1-4; D is undetermined. Trimming took off 0 bases at V and 7 bases at J, with 15 bases between the two ends. Germline-derived CDR1 and CDR2 are MNHEY and SVGAGI. This CDR3 comprises 16 residues. CDR3 bases: TGTGCCAGCAGTTACTCCGGGTCCGGGGTAGGTGAAAAACTGTTTTTT. Residues: CASSYSGSGVGEKLFF.

The chain combines TRBV27 with TRBJ1-4, with a weak D call TRBD1 (6 bases). The CDR3 consists of 16 residues. From germline, CDR1 is MNHEY and CDR2 SMNVEV (reference sequence). Trimming cost V 4 bases and J 8 bases, with 20 bases left between them. CDR3 loop: CASSSDRRGVGEKLFF. The CDR3 DNA reads as TGTGCCAGCAGTTCCGATCGCAGGGGAGTGGGAGAAAAACTGTTTTTT.

The chain uses TRBV2 and TRBJ1-4; TRBD1 might be the D (6 bases). V was clipped by 5 bases and J by 5 bases, with 12 bases between them. This CDR3 region has 14 residues. The germline CDR1 and CDR2 sequences are SNHLY and FYNNEI. The CDR3 protein is CASSRTDSNEKLFF. CDR3 in DNA: TGTGCCAGCAGTAGGACAGACTCGAATGAAAAACTGTTTTTT. Variable domain in full (rest from reference TRBV2 and TRBJ1-4): EPEVTQTPSHQVTQMGQEVILRCVPISNHLYFYWYRQILGQKVEFLVSFYNNEISEKSEIFDDQFSVERPDGSNFTLKIRSTKLEDSAMYFCASSRTDSNEKLFFGSGTQLSVL.

The J gene is TRBJ1-4, the V gene TRBV6-5; D gene ambiguous. This CDR3 is built from 13 residues. Trimming left V 7 bases short and J 4 bases short, with 10 bases between. Germline-derived CDR1 and CDR2 are MNHEY and SVGAGI. The DNA of the CDR3 is TGTGCCAGCACTAACGACATTAATGAAAAACTGTTTTTT. Translation: CASTNDINEKLFF.

The gene calls are TRBV6-5 and TRBJ1-1, with D unclear. The CDR3 has 12 residues. V was pared by 0 bases and J by 3 bases, with 2 bases between. The germline gives CDR1 MNHEY, CDR2 SVGAGI. The CDR3 protein is CASSYSHTEAFF. CDR3 in DNA: TGTGCCAGCAGTTACTCACACACTGAAGCTTTCTTT.

This clone came up a few times. The chain has TRBV19 and TRBJ2-3; D gene uncertain. CDR3 length: 13 amino acids. Germline CDR1 reads LNHDA; CDR2 reads SQIVND (reference sequence). Trimming removed 3 bases from V and 0 bases from J, with 4 bases in between. The CDR3 sequence: CASSIFSTDTQYF. The CDR3 nucleotides read TGTGCCAGTAGTATCTTTAGCACAGATACGCAGTATTTT.

This clone has just a few counts. The rearrangement links TRBV9 to TRBJ1-4; D remains unclear. CDR1 and CDR2 (germline): SGDLS, YYNGEE. The CDR3 sequence is 13 residues long. V was pared by 6 bases and J by 7 bases, with 13 bases between. In DNA form, the CDR3 reads TGTGCCAGCACCACGGGGTCCGGTGAAAAACTGTTTTTT. As protein: CASTTGSGEKLFF.

This clone was observed once. The rearrangement joins TRBV6-6 to TRBJ2-7; D unclear. The germline gives CDR1 MNHNY, CDR2 SVGAGI (reference sequence). The CDR3 extends over 13 amino acids. With 8 bases removed from V and 4 bases from J, the gap between germline ends came to 15 bases. The CDR3 reads CASQPPIPYEQYF. In nucleotides, the CDR3 is TGTGCCAGCCAACCCCCCATTCCATACGAGCAGTACTTC.

This chain joins TRBV10-2 and TRBJ2-2; maybe TRBD1 (5 bases). This CDR3 region has 14 residues. Trimming shortened V by 6 bases and J by 4 bases, and 12 bases separated the two germline ends. In germline, CDR1 is WSHSY, CDR2 SAAADI. The CDR3 region is CASRTGLGTGELFF. The CDR3 DNA is TGCGCCAGCAGAACAGGTCTGGGCACCGGGGAGCTGTTTTTT.

The rearrangement uses TRBV19 and TRBJ1-1, with TRBD1 as a possible D gene (6 bases). Germline CDR1 LNHDA, CDR2 SQIVND (reference sequence). With 5 bases removed from V and 4 bases from J, the gap between germline ends came to 11 bases. The CDR3 covers 13 residues. CDR3 in DNA: TGTGCCAGTAGTTGGGGGCGAGGCACTGAAGCTTTCTTT. Translated, it gives CASSWGRGTEAFF.

In this sample, this clone turned up once. The chain carries TRBV5-6 and TRBJ2-3; D is unresolved. The CDR3 contains 12 residues. Trimming took 1 base from V and 6 from J, leaving 6 bases between them. CDR1 is SGHDT and CDR2 is YYEEEE in the germline V gene. CDR3 sequence (DNA): TGTGCCAGCAGCTTGTTAATGGATACGCAGTATTTT. It codes for CASSLLMDTQYF.

This chain joins TRBV5-1 and TRBJ1-1; D perhaps matches TRBD1 (6 bases). Trimming pared 2 bases from V and 4 bases from J, leaving 18 bases between. This CDR3 spans 16 amino acids. Germline-derived CDR1 and CDR2 are SGHRS and YFSETQ. CDR3 amino acids: CASSFFARGPFTEAFF. CDR3 DNA: TGCGCCAGCAGCTTCTTTGCCAGGGGTCCGTTCACTGAAGCTTTCTTT.

The chain has TRBV27 and TRBJ2-3; D remains ambiguous. CDR1 and CDR2 from the germline V gene are MNHEY and SMNVEV (reference sequence). The V and J ends lost 5 bases and 2 bases respectively, with 14 bases between them. CDR3 length: 15 amino acids. Here the CDR3 DNA reads TGTGCCAGCAGTCCCCCCCCCTATCACACAGATACGCAGTATTTT. Residues: CASSPPPYHTDTQYF.